These 25 T cell receptor beta chains were all obtained from the same sample, sequenced in a study of radiotherapy plus CTLA-4 blockade in lung cancer. Sequencing was performed with immunoSEQ multiplex PCR; in TCRdb, only in-frame clones are kept and a portion is missing. The table records about 49,000 clones, roughly 84% of them present only once. Sequencing was performed on peripheral blood, taken from a patient treated with radiotherapy plus ipilimumab. The receptors stem from a human donor with non-small cell lung cancer whose response to radiotherapy plus ipilimumab could not be evaluated.

The V gene is TRBV6-1, the J gene TRBJ2-4, with 8 bases fitting TRBD1. Germline V lookup: CDR1 MNHNS, CDR2 SASEGT. V gave up 5 bases and J gave up 9 bases; unmatched junction bases: 9. The CDR3 has 14 amino acids. The CDR3 sequence is CASSKDRANGIQYF. The CDR3 DNA reads TGTGCCAGCAGTAAGGACAGGGCCAATGGCATTCAGTACTTC.

The V call is TRBV7-9, the J call TRBJ1-2, with TRBD1 matching over 7 bases. The V gene's germline CDR1 is SEHNR and CDR2 FQNEAQ (reference sequence). V dropped 5 bases and J dropped 5; count of bases not matched to a gene: 8. The CDR3 has 14 amino acids. The CDR3 DNA is TGTGCCAGCAGCACAACAGGGGTGGGGTATGGCTACACCTTC. It translates to CASSTTGVGYGYTF.

The genes are TRBV19 and TRBJ2-4, with D tentatively TRBD1 (5 bases). The V and J ends lost 0 bases and 13 bases respectively, with 16 bases between them. Germline V lookup: CDR1 LNHDA, CDR2 SQIVND (reference sequence). The CDR3 has 14 residues. CDR3 region: CASSIDLMTATQYF. CDR3 nucleotide sequence: TGTGCCAGTAGTATAGATTTGATGACAGCCACCCAGTACTTC.

The rearrangement joins TRBV7-9 to TRBJ1-1, with a weak D call TRBD1 (6 bases). The CDR3 loop spans 14 amino acids. The V end lost 4 bases, the J end lost 3 bases, and 12 bases lay between the germline ends. Germline values: CDR1 SEHNR, CDR2 FQNEAQ (reference sequence). The CDR3 region has the DNA TGTGCCAGCAGCTCACAGGGTTGGGACACTGAAGCTTTCTTT. It codes for CASSSQGWDTEAFF.

This chain joins TRBV7-6 and TRBJ2-4; D is ambiguous. CDR1 and CDR2 (germline): SGHVS, FNYEAQ. Trimming pared 5 bases from V and 10 bases from J, leaving 18 bases between. The CDR3 is 14 residues long. CDR3 in amino acids: CASSPSRAYTIQYF. CDR3 DNA sequence: TGTGCCAGCAGCCCGAGTCGAGCATATACGATTCAGTACTTC.

V gene TRBV2 combines with J gene TRBJ2-1; possibly TRBD2 for D (7 bases). Germline CDR1 reads SNHLY; CDR2 reads FYNNEI. The CDR3 runs 16 residues. Trimming stripped 2 bases from V and 6 bases from J, with 17 bases between. This CDR3 is CASSETFGGALNEQFF. CDR3 bases: TGTGCCAGCAGTGAAACGTTTGGGGGGGCCCTCAATGAGCAGTTCTTC.

This CDR3 reads CASSTGTGDTEAFF. DNA for the CDR3: TGTGCCAGCAGCACTGGGACGGGGGACACTGAAGCTTTCTTT. The rearrangement joins TRBV9 to TRBJ1-1; maybe TRBD1 (5 bases). CDR3 length: 14 amino acids. V lost 4 bases, J lost 3 bases, and 13 bases lay in between. Germline CDR1 reads SGDLS; CDR2 reads YYNGEE.

The chain couples TRBV5-1 to TRBJ2-1; 9 nucleotides align to TRBD2. The length of the CDR3 is 16 residues. J was trimmed by 8 bases and V by 4 bases; bases with no gene match: 13. The V gene's germline CDR1 is SGHRS and CDR2 YFSETQ. The CDR3 protein is CASSKLYSGGDDEQFF. DNA of the CDR3: TGCGCCAGCAGCAAACTTTATAGCGGGGGTGACGATGAGCAGTTCTTC.

The chain couples TRBV19 to TRBJ2-5; 7 bases fit TRBD1. The CDR3 totals 15 residues. Unmatched junction bases numbered 11, after V lost 5 bases and J lost 5 bases. The V gene's germline CDR1 is LNHDA and CDR2 SQIVND (reference sequence). CDR3 nucleotides: TGTGCCAGTAGTTCTCCGGGACAGTTGAGGGAGACCCAGTACTTC. As protein: CASSSPGQLRETQYF.

The sample holds a few counts of this clone. V and J are TRBV5-6 and TRBJ2-3; 10 bases match TRBD2. Germline trimming cut 4 bases from V and 2 bases from J; bases unmatched to any gene: 7. Germline V gene lookup returns CDR1 SGHDT and CDR2 YYEEEE. This CDR3 is built from 16 residues. CDR3 residues: CASSSPGLAATDTQYF. The CDR3 coding sequence is TGTGCCAGCAGCAGCCCCGGACTAGCGGCCACAGATACGCAGTATTTT.

The chain couples TRBV27 to TRBJ2-1, with 13 bases lining up with TRBD2. This CDR3 comprises 15 residues. Germline CDR1 MNHEY, CDR2 SMNVEV (reference sequence). J was trimmed by 4 bases and V by 7 bases; bases with no gene match: 4. The CDR3 coding sequence is TGTGCCAGCATCAGGACTAGCGGGAGTTACAATGAGCAGTTCTTC. Its translation: CASIRTSGSYNEQFF.

CDR3 amino acids: CASSRPGSPGTQYF. DNA of the CDR3: TGTGCCAGCAGCCGTCCCGGAAGTCCGGGGACCCAGTACTTC. This chain joins TRBV5-4 and TRBJ2-5; D remains unclear. Trimming took off 4 bases at V and 7 bases at J, with 17 bases between the two ends. The length of the CDR3 is 14 residues. Germline V gene sequence: CDR1 SGHNT, CDR2 YYREEE (reference sequence).

J is TRBJ1-3 and V is TRBV7-9, with 11 bases aligning to TRBD1. V dropped 5 bases and J dropped 11; count of bases not matched to a gene: 8. Germline V gene sequence: CDR1 SEHNR, CDR2 FQNEAQ (reference sequence). The CDR3 contains 14 residues. CDR3 in DNA: TGTGCCAGCAGCGTGCCGGGACAGGGGGATCCCATATATTTT. Translated: CASSVPGQGDPIYF.

The chain employs TRBV7-9 and TRBJ2-5; 7 bases agree with TRBD2. The J segment lost 5 bases and the V segment lost 5 bases, leaving 5 bases of the junction unmatched. Germline values: CDR1 SEHNR, CDR2 FQNEAQ (reference sequence). This CDR3 spans 13 amino acids. CDR3 DNA: TGTGCCAGCAGCCTAACCGGGGGGGAGACCCAGTACTTC. Its translation is CASSLTGGETQYF.

This rearrangement joins TRBV4-1 to TRBJ2-3; TRBD2 aligns across 9 bases. Germline CDR1 and CDR2: MGHRA and YSYEKL. The CDR3 sequence is 19 residues long. Trimming at V came to 3 bases and at J to 6 bases, leaving 19 bases not matched to a gene. DNA of the CDR3: TGCGCCAGCAGCCAGCGGGGGGGAGGGGGCGGTATGGCTGTGGATACGCAGTATTTT. It translates to CASSQRGGGGGMAVDTQYF.

The V gene is TRBV7-2, the J gene TRBJ1-4; D gene uncertain. Germline assignment: CDR1 SGHTA and CDR2 FQGNSA. The CDR3 contains 14 residues. The V end lost 3 bases, the J end lost 6 bases, and 11 bases lay between the germline ends. CDR3 in amino acids: CASSFGGYYEKLFF. The CDR3 DNA reads TGTGCCAGCAGCTTTGGAGGGTACTATGAAAAACTGTTTTTT.

The rearrangement links TRBV7-9 to TRBJ2-5, with 8 nucleotides matching TRBD1. There are 16 residues in the CDR3. Germline CDR1 and CDR2: SEHNR and FQNEAQ (reference sequence). Germline trimming cut 3 bases from V and 2 bases from J; bases unmatched to any gene: 8. The CDR3 loop is CASSFRQGKAQETQYF. CDR3 nucleotide sequence: TGTGCCAGCAGCTTCCGACAGGGGAAAGCACAAGAGACCCAGTACTTC. The entire variable domain, with the rest obtained from reference TRBV7-9 and TRBJ2-5, is as follows: DTGVSQNPRHKITKRGQNVTFRCDPISEHNRLYWYRQTLGQGPEFLTYFQNEAQLEKSRLLSDRFSAERPKGSFSTLEIQRTEQGDSAMYLCASSFRQGKAQETQYFGPGTRLLVL.

This chain joins TRBV11-2 and TRBJ2-7, with a weak D call TRBD1 (6 bases). Per germline, CDR1 SGHAT and CDR2 FQNNGV. There are 16 residues in the CDR3. Trimming left V 4 bases short and J 2 bases short, with 18 bases between. CDR3 protein: CASSSPWTAVPYEQYF. The CDR3 DNA is TGTGCCAGCAGCTCGCCGTGGACAGCGGTACCCTACGAGCAGTACTTC.

The rearrangement joins TRBV7-9 to TRBJ2-1; 8 bases line up with TRBD2. The CDR3 covers 18 residues. Germline lookup yields CDR1 SEHNR and CDR2 FQNEAQ (reference sequence). V dropped 4 bases and J dropped 4; count of bases not matched to a gene: 15. This chain's CDR3 is CASSSWSFREGQYNEQFF. The CDR3 region has the DNA TGTGCCAGCAGCTCCTGGAGTTTCCGGGAGGGCCAGTACAATGAGCAGTTCTTC.

This sequence joins TRBV28 and TRBJ2-1; D is ambiguous. The germline gives CDR1 MDHEN, CDR2 SYDVKM. V was cut by 7 bases and J by 8 bases, with 12 bases left in between. The CDR3 runs 12 residues. The CDR3 DNA reads as TGTGCCAGCACCTCCAGGTGGTATGAGCAGTTCTTC. The encoded protein is CASTSRWYEQFF.

The gene calls are TRBV7-2 and TRBJ1-1, with TRBD1 as a possible D gene (5 bases). The V end was cut by 6 bases, the J end by 7 bases, with 12 bases between. The CDR3 runs 12 residues. Germline V gene lookup returns CDR1 SGHTA and CDR2 FQGNSA. The CDR3 is CASSHGRGEAFF. The CDR3 region has the DNA TGTGCCAGCAGTCACGGAAGGGGTGAAGCTTTCTTT.

The chain is built from TRBV29-1 and TRBJ1-2; tentative D call: TRBD1 (5 bases). Germline V gives CDR1 SQVTM, CDR2 ANQGSEA. The CDR3 extends over 11 amino acids. CDR3 bases: TGCACCCTCGGAGGGGTGGAGGGCTACACCTTC. Amino acids: CTLGGVEGYTF.

The CDR3 loop reads CSVVLSGGNYGYTF. CDR3 nucleotide sequence: TGCAGCGTTGTGCTATCCGGGGGTAACTATGGCTACACCTTC. The chain carries TRBV29-1 and TRBJ1-2; D might be TRBD1 (5 bases). Germline V lookup: CDR1 SQVTM, CDR2 ANQGSEA. The length of the CDR3 is 14 residues. The germline V and J ends were trimmed by 4 bases and 1 base, with 13 bases remaining between them.

The chain has TRBV2 and TRBJ2-5, with TRBD2 identical over 7 bases. Per germline, CDR1 SNHLY and CDR2 FYNNEI. V lost 6 bases to trimming and J lost 11 bases; unmatched junction nucleotides: 12. This CDR3 comprises 13 residues. CDR3 sequence reads: CASSSRRGESQYF. DNA for the CDR3: TGTGCCAGCAGCTCGCGCCGGGGGGAGTCGCAGTACTTC.

The J gene is TRBJ2-7, the V gene TRBV4-3; 10 nucleotides align to TRBD2. This CDR3 has 15 amino acids. V dropped 2 bases and J dropped 3; count of bases not matched to a gene: 4. Germline CDR1 LGHNA, CDR2 YSLEER. CDR3 coding DNA: TGCGCCAGCAGCCAAAATAGCGGGAGGATCTACGAGCAGTACTTC. Protein sequence: CASSQNSGRIYEQYF.